Listed below are T cell receptor beta chains from one sample, sequenced in a study of shared clonotypes between healthy human individuals. Assay: immunoSEQ multiplex PCR; the TCRdb copy retains only in-frame clones and omits some. The table includes about 1.9 million clones, around 93% detected once. Sequenced: naive CD8+ T cells from PBMCs. The receptors stem from a man aged 18-30 years in good health. Some clones in this sample may be carry-over from other donors' samples. Each CDR3 is given with its conserved first and last residue. The order of the fields is J gene, D gene, V gene, clone size, CDR3 protein, CDR3 DNA. A D gene is named only where the DNA matches it firmly. Expanded clones are given a class, and other clones once, few, many or no size at all.

TRBJ2-6	TRBD1	TRBV28	-	CASTNRGSGANVLTF	TGTGCCAGCACAAACAGGGGGTCTGGGGCCAACGTCCTGACTTTC
TRBJ2-7	TRBD2	TRBV28	-	CASSWPGLAVSGEQYF	TGTGCCAGCAGTTGGCCGGGACTAGCAGTTTCTGGCGAGCAGTACTTC
TRBJ2-5	-	TRBV11-2	-	CASSLNLVGTQYF	TGTGCCAGCAGCTTGAACCTAGTAGGGACCCAGTACTTC
TRBJ2-2	-	TRBV27	-	CASSSQGEGKGGELFF	TGTGCCAGCAGTTCACAGGGAGAGGGGAAGGGCGGGGAGCTGTTTTTT
TRBJ2-2	TRBD1	TRBV6-5	-	CASSYTGENTGELFF	TGTGCCAGCAGTTACACAGGGGAGAACACCGGGGAGCTGTTTTTT
TRBJ2-7	-	TRBV7-9	-	CASSFGAVEQYF	TGTGCCAGCAGCTTCGGGGCCGTCGAGCAGTACTTC
TRBJ1-5	-	TRBV28	-	CAIAQTNNQPQHF	TGTGCCATCGCGCAGACGAACAATCAGCCCCAGCATTTT
TRBJ1-1	-	TRBV6-5	-	CASILPPDEAFF	TGTGCCAGCATCCTCCCTCCGGATGAAGCTTTCTTT
TRBJ2-1	-	TRBV28	-	CASSSLPLDNEQFF	TGTGCCAGCAGTAGCCTCCCCTTGGACAATGAGCAGTTCTTC
TRBJ1-1	-	TRBV27	-	CASSFGGSNTEAFF	TGTGCCAGCAGTTTCGGCGGCTCGAACACTGAAGCTTTCTTT
TRBJ2-7	-	TRBV9	-	CASSDQNDRFGEQYF	TGTGCCAGCAGCGACCAAAACGATCGCTTCGGCGAGCAGTACTTC
TRBJ2-1	-	TRBV27	-	CASTGRNYNEQFF	TGTGCCAGCACTGGACGGAATTACAATGAGCAGTTCTTC
TRBJ2-1	-	TRBV28	-	CASSYTRPAYNEQFF	TGTGCCAGCAGTTATACCAGACCGGCCTACAATGAGCAGTTCTTC
TRBJ2-3	TRBD2	TRBV27	-	CASSRRLAAPTPSTDTQYF	TGTGCCAGCAGCCGAAGACTAGCGGCCCCGACCCCTAGCACAGATACGCAGTATTTT
TRBJ2-7	-	TRBV7-9	-	CASSFGMEDVYEQYF	TGTGCCAGCAGCTTTGGAATGGAGGACGTCTACGAGCAGTACTTC
TRBJ2-3	TRBD1	TRBV27	-	CASSLLATGGFLSDTQYF	TGTGCCAGCAGTTTACTCGCCACAGGGGGCTTTTTATCAGATACGCAGTATTTT
TRBJ1-1	-	TRBV11-1	-	CASSLSGQLNTEAFF	TGTGCCAGCAGCTTATCCGGACAGCTTAACACTGAAGCTTTCTTT
TRBJ1-6	TRBD1	TRBV30	-	CASRQGRAYNSPLHF	TGTGCCTCGAGACAGGGGCGCGCCTATAATTCACCCCTCCACTTT
TRBJ2-1	TRBD2	TRBV7-6	-	CASSLVAGDQFF	TGTGCCAGCAGCTTAGTGGCGGGAGATCAGTTCTTC
TRBJ2-1	TRBD2	TRBV7-8	-	CASSFSGRAYNEQFF	TGTGCCAGCAGCTTTAGCGGGAGGGCCTACAATGAGCAGTTCTTC
TRBJ1-2	TRBD1	TRBV5-1	-	CASSARTGRGYGYTF	TGCGCCAGCAGCGCAAGGACAGGAAGAGGCTATGGCTACACCTTC
TRBJ1-1	-	TRBV30	few	CAWTTGGWTEAFF	TGTGCCTGGACCACCGGGGGTTGGACTGAAGCTTTCTTT
TRBJ1-2	-	TRBV28	-	CASSSPRGYGYTF	TGTGCCAGCAGTTCCCCCAGGGGCTATGGCTACACCTTC
TRBJ1-2	-	TRBV9	once	CASSGIYGYTF	TGTGCCAGCAGCGGAATCTATGGCTACACCTTC
TRBJ2-2	TRBD2	TRBV10-3	-	CAIQAGVNTGELFF	TGTGCCATCCAAGCGGGAGTGAACACCGGGGAGCTGTTTTTT